What follows are 20 T cell receptor beta chains derived from one specimen sequenced in a study of identical twins. MiXCR, applied by TCRdb to the 5' RACE reads, yields one record per CDR3 protein. The sample has 1.5 million to 2 million distinct CDR3 sequences, under 35% seen once. What was sequenced was cord blood. The receptor set was obtained from a newborn girl in good health.

The chain combines TRBV6-1 with TRBJ2-1; D gene uncertain. V was pared by 2 bases and J by 0 bases, with 11 bases between. This CDR3 is built from 16 residues. Germline CDR1 and CDR2: MNHNS and SASEGT. The CDR3 reads CASSELYTSSYNEQFF. The CDR3 nucleotides read TGTGCCAGCAGTGAACTATATACGAGCTCCTACAATGAGCAGTTCTTC.

The chain uses TRBV5-1 and TRBJ2-4; D possibly corresponds to TRBD1 (5 bases). The last part of the DNA fits TRBJ2-7 better; the J call may be wrong. Germline V CDR1 and CDR2: SGHRS, YFSETQ. The CDR3 spans 15 residues. CDR3 bases: TGCGCCAGCAGCTTGGGGACGACAGCTCCCTACGAGCAGTACTTC. Protein sequence: CASSLGTTAPYEQYF.

In this sample, this clonotype turned up a few times. J is TRBJ2-3 and V is TRBV29-1, with D perhaps TRBD1 (6 bases). V was cut by 4 bases and J by 1 base, with 9 bases left in between. Germline V lookup: CDR1 SQVTM, CDR2 ANQGSEA. The CDR3 is made up of 13 amino acids. CDR3 nucleotide sequence: TGCAGCGTTGCACAGGGAGGCACAGATACGCAGTATTTT. Protein product: CSVAQGGTDTQYF.

This clonotype was observed a handful of times. This rearrangement joins TRBV9 to TRBJ2-3; D could derive from TRBD1 or TRBD2 (5 bases each). Per germline, CDR1 SGDLS and CDR2 YYNGEE. V gave up 0 bases and J gave up 8 bases, with 7 bases separating them. The CDR3 contains 12 residues. The CDR3 bases are TGTGCCAGCAGCGTAGCGAGGGGTACGCAGTATTTT. Protein product: CASSVARGTQYF.

This clonotype was counted only a few times. The J gene is TRBJ2-3, the V gene TRBV20-1; TRBD2 agrees at 12 bases. Germline loops: CDR1 DFQATT, CDR2 SNEGSKA (reference sequence). The junction had 7 bases not matched to a gene; V was cut back by 5 bases and J by 4 bases. The CDR3 length is 15 residues. CDR3 in DNA: TGCAGTGCTTCCCGGACTAGCGGGACGGCAGATACGCAGTATTTT. Translated, it gives CSASRTSGTADTQYF.

The sample holds a few counts of this clonotype. The chain joins TRBV28 to TRBJ2-1; 15 bases are a match to TRBD2. The J segment lost 7 bases and the V segment lost 5 bases, leaving 6 bases of the junction unmatched. From germline, CDR1 is MDHEN and CDR2 SYDVKM. CDR3 length equals 16 residues. The CDR3 DNA sequence: TGTGCCAGCAGTATCAAAGGACTAGCGGGAGGGAATGAGCAGTTCTTC. As protein: CASSIKGLAGGNEQFF.

This clonotype showed up many times. This chain joins TRBV29-1 and TRBJ2-1; unclear D gene. This CDR3 comprises 13 residues. V lost 4 bases to trimming and J lost 1 base, with 8 bases between them. Germline CDR1 reads SQVTM; CDR2 reads ANQGSEA. The CDR3 reads CSVAQVSYNEQFF. CDR3 sequence (DNA): TGCAGCGTTGCCCAGGTTTCCTACAATGAGCAGTTCTTC.

This clonotype was counted a few times. This chain joins TRBV24-1 and TRBJ2-4; the match to TRBD2 covers 7 bases. CDR1 and CDR2 from the germline V gene are KGHDR and SFDVKD. V was clipped by 4 bases and J by 0 bases; unmatched bases: 8. The CDR3 spans 17 residues. CDR3 sequence: CATSDSTSDRAKNIQYF. CDR3 in DNA: TGTGCCACCAGTGACTCCACTAGCGACAGAGCCAAAAACATTCAGTACTTC.

This chain joins TRBV14 and TRBJ2-1, with D possibly being TRBD2 (6 bases). Trimming left V 3 bases short and J 4 bases short, with 16 bases between. CDR3 length: 16 amino acids. Germline CDR1 SGHDN, CDR2 FVKESK. In DNA, the CDR3 is TGTGCCAGCAGCCACTCCCTAGCGACCAATTACAATGAGCAGTTCTTC. As protein: CASSHSLATNYNEQFF.

Only a few counts were recorded for this clonotype. J is TRBJ2-3 and V is TRBV10-1; 8 positions match TRBD2. Germline CDR1 is WNHNN and CDR2 is SYGVQD (reference sequence). The ends lost 5 bases at V and 1 base at J; junction bases unmatched: 11. The CDR3 consists of 17 residues. The CDR3 sequence is CASSPAFGAGGTDTQYF. The CDR3 DNA sequence: TGCGCCAGCAGTCCCGCGTTCGGAGCGGGGGGCACAGATACGCAGTATTTT.

The rearrangement links TRBV7-2 to TRBJ1-1, with a weak D call TRBD1 (6 bases). The CDR3 runs to 15 residues. Germline V gene data show CDR1 as SGHTA and CDR2 as FQGNSA. V was cut by 5 bases and J by 10 bases, with 23 bases left in between. The CDR3 loop is CASSIFFAGTMGAFF. CDR3 sequence (DNA): TGTGCCAGCAGCATATTCTTCGCGGGGACAATGGGAGCTTTCTTT.

Only a few counts were recorded for this clonotype. The chain uses TRBV27 and TRBJ1-2; perhaps TRBD1 as D (6 bases). V was shortened by 3 bases and J by 4 bases, with 15 bases between the two germline ends. The germline gives CDR1 MNHEY, CDR2 SMNVEV (reference sequence). The CDR3 consists of 15 residues. The CDR3 sequence is CASSFRRGGTYGYTF. In DNA, the CDR3 is TGTGCCAGCAGTTTTAGGAGGGGGGGGACCTATGGCTACACCTTC.

The rearrangement links TRBV10-3 to TRBJ1-2; 7 bases agree with TRBD1. The CDR3 spans 16 residues. CDR1 and CDR2 from the germline V gene are ENHRY and SYGVKD. The ends lost 4 bases at V and 4 bases at J; junction bases unmatched: 12. The CDR3 DNA sequence: TGTGCCATCAGTGGGGCCGGGCCTGGGACAGCCTATGGCTACACCTTC. It yields the protein CAISGAGPGTAYGYTF.

The chain has TRBV15 and TRBJ2-3, with TRBD2 matching over 9 bases. V lost 9 bases to trimming and J lost 5 bases; unmatched junction nucleotides: 6. The CDR3 covers 13 residues. Per the germline V gene, CDR1 is LNHNV and CDR2 is YYDKDF (reference sequence). This CDR3 is CATTRGGGDTQYF. CDR3 DNA sequence: TGTGCCACGACGCGGGGGGGCGGAGATACGCAGTATTTT.

This clonotype was seen more than once but under ten times. This chain joins TRBV29-1 and TRBJ2-2; D is unresolved. The CDR3 consists of 13 residues. Germline V CDR1 and CDR2: SQVTM, ANQGSEA. V shed 6 bases and J shed 7 bases, with 15 bases lying between them. Here the CDR3 DNA reads TGCAGCGTGGAACACGACAAATACGGGGAGCTGTTTTTT. It encodes CSVEHDKYGELFF.

The chain combines TRBV12-3 or TRBV12-4 with TRBJ2-5, with TRBD1 as a possible D gene (5 bases). The CDR3 is 15 amino acids. The germline V and J ends were trimmed by 7 bases and 1 base, with 16 bases remaining between them. This CDR3 reads CASMSRQGGQETQYF. The CDR3 DNA sequence: TGTGCCAGCATGAGTAGGCAGGGTGGCCAAGAGACCCAGTACTTC.

For this clonotype: One end of the junction is discordant with germline, which a read error may explain. The chain joins TRBV4-1 to TRBJ2-1, with TRBD2 matching 10 bases. Germline loops: CDR1 MGHRA, CDR2 YSYEKL. CDR3 size: 16 residues. The CDR3: CASSQAGTSAYNERFF. The CDR3 DNA follows: TGCGCCAGCAGCCAAGCCGGGACTAGCGCATACAATGAGCGGTTCTTC.

The table lists this clonotype with a few counts. The V call is TRBV10-2, the J call TRBJ2-3; D is unclear. The CDR3 has 15 amino acids. From germline, CDR1 is WSHSY and CDR2 SAAADI. Trimming removed 7 bases at V and 2 bases at J, with 16 bases between. The CDR3 DNA reads TGCGCCAGCAACCTAGACTCGGCGTACACAGATACGCAGTATTTT. Encoded protein: CASNLDSAYTDTQYF.

This clonotype showed up just a few times. A much larger clone lies a single base off, so this may be a read error. This sequence joins TRBV29-1 and TRBJ1-2, with D possibly matching TRBD1 (5 bases). The CDR3 consists of 13 residues. Germline loops: CDR1 SQVTM, CDR2 ANQGSEA. CDR3 sequence: CSVDSEGTYGNTF. The DNA for the CDR3 is TGCAGCGTTGACAGCGAAGGGACTTATGGCAACACCTTC.

V is TRBV9 and J is TRBJ2-1; either TRBD1 or TRBD2 may supply D (6 bases each). The CDR3 extends over 14 amino acids. V was clipped by 0 bases and J by 5 bases, with 9 bases between them. Germline V lookup: CDR1 SGDLS, CDR2 YYNGEE. The CDR3 is CASSVEGGNNEQFF. Written as DNA, the CDR3 is TGTGCCAGCAGCGTAGAGGGGGGAAACAATGAGCAGTTCTTC.